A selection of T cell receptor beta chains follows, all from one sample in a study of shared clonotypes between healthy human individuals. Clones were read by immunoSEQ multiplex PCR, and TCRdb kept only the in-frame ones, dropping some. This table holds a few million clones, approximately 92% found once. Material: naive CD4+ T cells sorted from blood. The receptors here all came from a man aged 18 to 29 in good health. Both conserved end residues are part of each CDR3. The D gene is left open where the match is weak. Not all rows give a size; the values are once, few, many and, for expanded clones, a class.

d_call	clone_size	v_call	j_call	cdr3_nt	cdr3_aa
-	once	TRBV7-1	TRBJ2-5	TGTGCCAGCAGCTCCTCCCAAGAGACCCAGTACTTC	CASSSSQETQYF
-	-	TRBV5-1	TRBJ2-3	TGCGCCAGCCATTTAAGCGGGAGCACAGATACGCAGTATTTT	CASHLSGSTDTQYF
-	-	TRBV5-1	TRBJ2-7	TGCGCCAGCAGCTTGGCCGGTGGGGCTAGCCCACTTGTTCGCGAGCAGTACTTC	CASSLAGGASPLVREQYF
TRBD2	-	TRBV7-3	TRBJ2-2	TGTGCCAGCAGCTTAAACCAGCGGGGGGTCTCCGGGGAGCTGTTTTTT	CASSLNQRGVSGELFF
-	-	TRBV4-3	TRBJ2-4	TGCGCCAGCAGCCAAGATCGCAGTTTGGCCAAAAACATTCAGTACTTC	CASSQDRSLAKNIQYF
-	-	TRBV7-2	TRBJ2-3	TGTGCCAGCAGCTTAGGGTTAAATCCCACAGATACGCAGTATTTT	CASSLGLNPTDTQYF
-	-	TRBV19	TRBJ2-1	TGTGCCGTGCGGGGCCAGGGGATCCGGTATGAGCAGTTCTTC	CAVRGQGIRYEQFF
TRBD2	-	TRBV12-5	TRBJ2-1	TGTGCTAGTGGTTTGGGGGGACTAGCGGCAAACAATGAGCAGTTCTTC	CASGLGGLAANNEQFF
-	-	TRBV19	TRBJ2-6	TGTGCCAGTAGTATAGATCGCAGGGGGGCTCCCTCTGGGGCCAACGTCCTGACTTTC	CASSIDRRGAPSGANVLTF
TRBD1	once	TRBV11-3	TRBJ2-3	TGTGCCAGCAGCTTGGGGACAGGGACAGATACGCAGTATTTT	CASSLGTGTDTQYF
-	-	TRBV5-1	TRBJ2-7	TGCGCCAGCAGCTTGGCAGTGAGCTCCTACGAGCAGTACTTC	CASSLAVSSYEQYF
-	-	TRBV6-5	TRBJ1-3	TGTGCCAGCAGTTACTTCAGGGACTCTGGAAACACCATATATTTT	CASSYFRDSGNTIYF
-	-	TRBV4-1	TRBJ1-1	TGCGCCAGCAGCCAAGATCTCACGGTTTCAAGAGCTTTCTTT	CASSQDLTVSRAFF
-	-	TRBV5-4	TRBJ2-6	TGTGCCAGCAGCTTACAGGACGGCTGGGCCAACGTCCTGACTTTC	CASSLQDGWANVLTF
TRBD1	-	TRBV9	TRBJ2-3	TGTGCCAGCAGCGTATCCGACAGGGTGAGGACAGATACGCAGTATTTT	CASSVSDRVRTDTQYF
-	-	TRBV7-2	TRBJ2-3	TGTGCCATCCACCAGGCAAACCGGCCAGATACGCAGTATTTT	CAIHQANRPDTQYF
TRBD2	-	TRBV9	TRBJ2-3	TGTGCCAGCAGCGTGGGACTAGCGGGAGGGTCAGCTACGCAGTATTTT	CASSVGLAGGSATQYF
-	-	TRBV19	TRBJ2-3	TGTGCCAGTAAGGCGACTAGCACAGATACGCAGTATTTT	CASKATSTDTQYF
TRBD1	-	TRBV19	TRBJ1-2	TGTGCCACAGTACCGTCCCGGGACAGGTGGTATGGCTACACCTTC	CATVPSRDRWYGYTF
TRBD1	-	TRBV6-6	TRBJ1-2	TGTGCCAGCAGTTTCCCGGACAGGAGTGGGTTCTTC	CASSFPDRSGFF
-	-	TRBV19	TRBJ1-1	TGTGCCAGTAGTAGGTTGCTGGGCACTGAAGCTTTCTTT	CASSRLLGTEAFF
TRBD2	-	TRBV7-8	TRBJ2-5	TGTGCCAGCAGCTTTAGCGGGGGGGGAGAAGAGACCCAGTACTTC	CASSFSGGGEETQYF
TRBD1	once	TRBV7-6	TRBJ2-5	TGTGCCAGCAGCCGCGGACAGGGCATTGAGACCCAGTACTTC	CASSRGQGIETQYF
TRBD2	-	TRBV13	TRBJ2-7	TGTGCCAGCAGCTTAGGGAAGCGGGGGGGACCCTACGAGCAGTACTTC	CASSLGKRGGPYEQYF
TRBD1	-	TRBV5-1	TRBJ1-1	TGCGCCAGCAGCTCGGGGGACAGCAGGAACACTGAAGCTTTCTTT	CASSSGDSRNTEAFF
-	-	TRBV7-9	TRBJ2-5	TGTGCCAGCAGCTTAGTTTCAGGAGGCGGAGAGACCCAGTACTTC	CASSLVSGGGETQYF
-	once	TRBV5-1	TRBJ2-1	TGCGCCAGCAGCTTGGAACTCGCGGGTGGGAACAATGAGCAGTTCTTC	CASSLELAGGNNEQFF
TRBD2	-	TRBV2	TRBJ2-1	TGTGCCAGCAGTGAAACCGGGAGACCCTCTAGCGGGGAGAGCTCCTACAATGAGCAGTTCTTC	CASSETGRPSSGESSYNEQFF
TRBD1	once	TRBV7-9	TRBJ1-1	TGTGCCAGCAGTACGACAGGGGAAGCTTTCTTT	CASSTTGEAFF
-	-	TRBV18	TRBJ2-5	TGTGCCAGCTCACCACGGACAGAAGAGACCCAGTACTTC	CASSPRTEETQYF
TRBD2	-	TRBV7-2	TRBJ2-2	TGTGCCAGCAGAATAGCGGGGATGAACACCGGGGAGCTGTTTTTT	CASRIAGMNTGELFF
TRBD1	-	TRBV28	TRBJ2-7	TGTGCCAGCAGTTCGGCCGGGACAGGGACTAACAGAGAGCAGTACTTC	CASSSAGTGTNREQYF
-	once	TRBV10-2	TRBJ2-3	TGCGCCAGCAGTGAGTCTGGCTCATCTACGCAGTATTTT	CASSESGSSTQYF
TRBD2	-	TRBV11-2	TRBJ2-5	TGTGCCAGCAGCTTAGGCGACAGGGCTAGCGGGGACCAAGAGACCCAGTACTTC	CASSLGDRASGDQETQYF
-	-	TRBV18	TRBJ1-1	TGTGCCAGCTCACCACCCGGGGGAGAAGCTTTCTTT	CASSPPGGEAFF
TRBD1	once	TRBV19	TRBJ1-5	TGTGCCAGTAGTCGACAGGGGGATAGCAATCAGCCCCAGCATTTT	CASSRQGDSNQPQHF
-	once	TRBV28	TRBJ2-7	TGTGCCAGCAGTCCCGGGACACTCGGGGCCTCCGAGCAGTACTTC	CASSPGTLGASEQYF
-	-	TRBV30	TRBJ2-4	TGTGCCTGGAGTACAGGGTCGCAAAACATTCAGTACTTC	CAWSTGSQNIQYF
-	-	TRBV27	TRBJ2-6	TGTGCCAAGAAAAGGACGGGGGCCAACGTCCTGACTTTC	CAKKRTGANVLTF
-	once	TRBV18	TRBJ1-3	TGTGCCAGCTCTCATAACAGCGACTCTGGAAACACCATATATTTT	CASSHNSDSGNTIYF
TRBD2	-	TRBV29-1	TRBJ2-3	TGCAGCGCTCCGCCTAGCGGGGGACGGCAGTATTTT	CSAPPSGGRQYF
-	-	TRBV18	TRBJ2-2	TGTGCCAGCTCACCAGCCTCAACGAACACCGGGGAGCTGTTTTTT	CASSPASTNTGELFF
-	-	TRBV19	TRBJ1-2	TGTGCCAGTACCCTTAGGGGGTTTAACTATGGCTACACCTTC	CASTLRGFNYGYTF
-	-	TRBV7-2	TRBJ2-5	TGTGCCAGCAGTATCGGGGTCGGGACCCAGTACTTC	CASSIGVGTQYF
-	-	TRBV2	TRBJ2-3	TGTGCCAGCAGAGAGCCCTCTCACACAGATACGCAGTATTTT	CASREPSHTDTQYF
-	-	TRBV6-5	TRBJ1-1	TGTGCCAGCACTCGGGGCGCGAACACTGAAGCTTTCTTT	CASTRGANTEAFF
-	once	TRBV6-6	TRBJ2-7	TGTGCCAGCACGGGTTCGGAGCTCTACGAGCAGTACTTC	CASTGSELYEQYF
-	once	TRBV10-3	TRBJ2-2	TGTGCCATCAGTGGGCAGAACAACGGGGAGCTGTTTTTT	CAISGQNNGELFF
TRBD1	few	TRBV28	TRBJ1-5	TGTGCCAGCAGCCCAGGACAGGCCTTTCAGCCCCAGCATTTT	CASSPGQAFQPQHF
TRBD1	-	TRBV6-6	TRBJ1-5	TGTGCCAGCAGCGATTCCGGGACAGGGTATCAGCCCCAGCATTTT	CASSDSGTGYQPQHF
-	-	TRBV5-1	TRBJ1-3	TGCGCCAGCAGCTTTACCGGCGGGTCTGGAAACACCATATATTTT	CASSFTGGSGNTIYF
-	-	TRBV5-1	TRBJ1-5	TGCGCCAGCAGCTTAGGTACTCCTAGCAATCAGCCCCAGCATTTT	CASSLGTPSNQPQHF
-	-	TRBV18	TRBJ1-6	TGTGCCAGCTCACCTCAGCAGGGCGGGAGCCATTCACCCCTCCACTTT	CASSPQQGGSHSPLHF
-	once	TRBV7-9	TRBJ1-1	TGTGCCAGCAGCGAAGACGTGGCTGAAGCTTTCTTT	CASSEDVAEAFF
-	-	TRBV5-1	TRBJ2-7	TGCGCCAGCAGCCTACAGGGACCCACCTACGAGCAGTACTTC	CASSLQGPTYEQYF